Sequencing of this TCR beta chain was carried out in a study of T-cell memory formation after mild COVID-19. Regarding the study as a whole: The authors did not confirm SARS-CoV-2 specificity of second-wave clones peaking day 37.

TCR alpha and TCR beta cDNA libraries with sample barcodes and UMIs came from 5'RACE using constant-segment primers. TCRdb redid the calling of the 5' RACE reads with MiXCR, one entry per CDR3 protein. The repertoire consists of some 600,000 distinct CDR3 sequences, with approximately 15% occurring once and the leading ten covering about 7.5%. Germline V gene lookup returns CDR1 SGHNT and CDR2 YYREEE (reference sequence). Trimming took 7 bases from V and 2 from J; bases not matched to a gene: 9. The length of the CDR3 is 15 residues. This clonotype turned up a few times. The antigen remains unidentified.

The sequence was obtained from an adult woman who had mild COVID-19 (a few samples of this study predate the infection). Cell type and time point are not known. The chain couples TRBV5-4 to TRBJ2-3; 8 nucleotides match TRBD2. Sequences were obtained from PBMCs or a T cell subset sorted from them (not recorded which). CDR3 loop: CASASGRADTDTQYF. CDR3 bases: TGTGCCAGCGCAAGCGGGAGAGCGGACACAGATACGCAGTATTTT.